The T cell receptor (beta chain) described here comes from a study of T cells in Graves' hyperthyroidism and ophthalmopathy. Study-wide findings and caveats: The authors' 13 V-J model separated ophthalmopathy from stable hyperthyroidism. It was a median around 6 months before onset that the model predicted ophthalmopathy.

It was RNA transcripts that yielded the amplified TCR beta CDR3 regions. Initially, a first-round RT-PCR of the TCR CDR3 employed the HTBI primer set. Each CDR3 protein gets one entry after TCRdb re-called the multiplex PCR reads with MiXCR. The table has a few hundred thousand distinct CDR3 sequences, just over 45% seen once. In the case of this clonotype: Its antigen is unidentified.

Germline V CDR1 and CDR2: MRHNA, SNTAGT. This CDR3 spans 14 amino acids. Disease duration under 2 months; hyperthyroidism patients were aged 18 to 65. The sequence derives from a young woman with Graves' hyperthyroidism. The chain links TRBV6-4 to TRBJ2-7; 14 bases are shared with TRBD2. The end of the DNA is better explained by TRBJ2-1, so the J call may be wrong. Sequenced: peripheral blood or thyroid tissue (not recorded which). The CDR3 DNA is TGTGCCAGCAAGGGACTAGCGGGAGAGCATGAGCAGTTCTTC. It translates to CASKGLAGEHEQFF.